This T cell receptor (beta chain) stems from a study of beta chain features in type 1 diabetes. Whole-study results and caveats: Researchers report that Type 1 diabetes patients had moderately but significantly shorter TCRB CDR3s across all four CD4+ subsets. Because the template was cDNA, high-expressing cells might be over-represented.

The V gene lost 4 bases and the J gene lost 6 bases, with 7 bases spanning the gap. CDR1 and CDR2 from the germline V gene are SNHLY and FYNNEI. This CDR3 contains 12 residues. Of the isolated RNA, all was reverse transcribed, and so the sequenced material was expressed TCRB transcripts. Only in-frame clones appear in the TCRdb table, and some are missing; sequencing was by immunoSEQ multiplex PCR. The top ten hold approximately 0.042% of the sample, which has hundreds of thousands of clones, more than 13% seen once. Turning to this clone: Its antigen is undetermined.

Sequenced input: naive CD4+ T cells from blood. This clonotype was sampled from a man aged 18 to 30 with type 1 diabetes. This chain connects TRBV2 to TRBJ2-1; D is unresolved. Here the CDR3 DNA reads TGTGCCAGCAGTGTTGTAATCAATGAGCAGTTCTTC. Its protein product is CASSVVINEQFF.